This T cell receptor beta chain was profiled in a study of blood T cell repertoires in COVID-19. Study context: Acute and convalescent COVID-19 samples came from the United States, Italy and Spain. Sources were T cells, B-cell-depleted T cells, or PBMCs; the material itself was cDNA or gDNA.

Authors' analysis steps: Reference gene primer amplification gave nucleated cell count estimates. The table came from immunoSEQ multiplex PCR; TCRdb's copy has only in-frame clones and leaves some out. That table gives V, J and clone size, and the DNA gave D and trimming. The sample lists tens of thousands of clones, under 95% seen once, with approximately 1.5% in the top ten. Trimming stripped 0 bases from V and 2 bases from J, with 11 bases between. Germline values: CDR1 WNHNN, CDR2 SYGVQD (reference sequence). The CDR3 spans 16 residues. Material: peripheral blood. The chain carries TRBV10-1 and TRBJ1-5, with D hard to call. The clonotype originates from a man between 50 and 59 years old with acute or convalescent COVID-19. CDR3 sequence: CASSESLEGGNQPQHF. CDR3 bases: TGCGCCAGCAGTGAGTCGTTGGAGGGTGGCAATCAGCCCCAGCATTTT.